These 30 T cell receptor beta chains were all obtained from the same sample, sequenced in a study of T cell responses to AZD1222 COVID-19 vaccine. Here immunoSEQ multiplex PCR was the method, and the copy in TCRdb shows in-frame clones only, minus some. Of roughly 100,000 clones in the sample, around nine tenths were seen once. The starting material was peripheral blood, obtained on day 0 of AZD1222 vaccination. Source of these receptors: an adult in good health.

V gene TRBV24-1 combines with J gene TRBJ1-5; the D gene is possibly TRBD1 (6 bases). This CDR3 spans 14 amino acids. V was pared by 2 bases and J by 2 bases, with 6 bases between. Per germline, CDR1 KGHDR and CDR2 SFDVKD. The CDR3 region is CATSDSGGNQPQHF. DNA of the CDR3: TGTGCCACCAGTGATTCAGGGGGCAATCAGCCCCAGCATTTT.

This clone was seen just once. The CDR3 spells CASSLNPQMGYTF. The CDR3 DNA is TGTGCCAGCAGTTTAAACCCCCAGATGGGCTACACCTTC. V and J are TRBV27 and TRBJ1-2; D is ambiguous. V was pared by 2 bases and J by 8 bases, with 12 bases between. The germline CDR1 and CDR2 sequences are MNHEY and SMNVEV (reference sequence). There are 13 residues in the CDR3.

The rearrangement joins TRBV27 to TRBJ2-3; D not resolved. CDR1 MNHEY and CDR2 SMNVEV come from the germline V gene (reference sequence). Trimming pared 4 bases from V and 4 bases from J, leaving 6 bases between. This CDR3 has 12 residues. The CDR3 sequence: CASSSIADTQYF. CDR3 coding DNA: TGTGCCAGCAGTTCCATCGCAGATACGCAGTATTTT.

This rearrangement joins TRBV5-4 to TRBJ2-1, with D possibly TRBD2 on 7 matching bases. CDR3 length: 16 amino acids. Germline CDR1 and CDR2: SGHNT and YYREEE (reference sequence). V was shortened by 0 bases and J by 8 bases, with 18 bases between the two germline ends. CDR3 DNA sequence: TGTGCCAGCAGCTTGGTGGGCGGGGGCCTCCGTGATGAGCAGTTCTTC. This encodes CASSLVGGGLRDEQFF.

The chain employs TRBV3-1 (or the pseudogene TRBV3-2) and TRBJ1-2; possible D gene TRBD1, 6 bases. This CDR3 contains 12 residues. V lost 5 bases, J lost 10 bases, and 14 bases lay in between. The V gene's germline CDR1 is LGHDT and CDR2 YNNKEL (reference sequence). CDR3 coding DNA: TGTGCCAGCAGCAATTCACAGGGAGTCTACACCTTC. Its translation: CASSNSQGVYTF.

The chain has TRBV4-1 and TRBJ2-4; 9 nucleotides agree with TRBD1. Per germline, CDR1 MGHRA and CDR2 YSYEKL. After removal of 3 bases from V and 7 bases from J, the junction contained 7 bases not matched to a gene. The CDR3 is made up of 15 amino acids. The DNA of the CDR3 is TGCGCCAGCAGCCATCAACAGGGGGCGAGGAACATTCAGTACTTC. It specifies CASSHQQGARNIQYF.

V gene TRBV18 combines with J gene TRBJ1-1; D ambiguous. Germline V CDR1 and CDR2: KGHSH, LQKENI. The CDR3 totals 14 residues. The V end lost 3 bases, the J end lost 1 base, and 9 bases lay between the germline ends. The CDR3 DNA follows: TGTGCCAGCTCACCCCAGGCACAGAACACTGAAGCTTTCTTT. This translates into CASSPQAQNTEAFF.

The CDR3 region has the DNA TGCGCCAGCAGCTTGGAAGCCTATAATTCACCCCTCCACTTT. It specifies CASSLEAYNSPLHF. This chain joins TRBV5-1 and TRBJ1-6; D is unresolved. The germline V and J ends were trimmed by 0 bases and 2 bases, with 3 bases remaining between them. The CDR3 has 14 amino acids. Looked up from germline, CDR1 is SGHRS and CDR2 is YFSETQ.

In DNA form, the CDR3 reads TGCGCCAGCAGCTCACTTCCCCCGGGACTAGCGGGGGGGTCCAGGTTTGAGCAGTTCTTC. This translates into CASSSLPPGLAGGSRFEQFF. This chain links TRBV5-1 with TRBJ2-1; TRBD2 matches 16 bases. The V gene's germline CDR1 is SGHRS and CDR2 YFSETQ. The CDR3 has 20 amino acids. Trimming took 3 bases from V and 9 from J; bases not matched to a gene: 18. Variable domain in full (rest from reference TRBV5-1 and TRBJ2-1): KAGVTQTPRYLIKTRGQQVTLSCSPISGHRSVSWYQQTPGQGLQFLFEYFSETQRNKGNFPGRFSGRQFSNSRSEMNVSTLELGDSALYLCASSSLPPGLAGGSRFEQFFGPGTRLTVL.

This clone has a single count. The J gene is TRBJ1-1, the V gene TRBV7-8, with D possibly being TRBD1 (5 bases). CDR3 length: 15 amino acids. Trimming took 5 bases from V and 4 from J, leaving 17 bases between them. Germline CDR1 SGHVS, CDR2 FQNEAQ. CDR3 in DNA: TGTGCCAGCAGCCGCCTAGGGGAGGGGACCACTGAAGCTTTCTTT. It yields the protein CASSRLGEGTTEAFF.

This sequence joins TRBV25-1 and TRBJ1-2; no reliable D call. Germline V gives CDR1 MGHDK, CDR2 SYGVNS. This CDR3 is built from 12 residues. V lost 0 bases, J lost 7 bases, and 6 bases lay in between. CDR3 sequence: CASSEYLGGYTF. The CDR3 region has the DNA TGTGCCAGCAGTGAATATTTAGGTGGCTACACCTTC.

The chain links TRBV6-5 to TRBJ2-2, with D tentatively TRBD1 (6 bases). Germline V gene lookup returns CDR1 MNHEY and CDR2 SVGAGI. Trimming shortened V by 7 bases and J by 4 bases, and 13 bases separated the two germline ends. The CDR3 length is 14 residues. CDR3 sequence: CASKRSGVTGELFF. The CDR3 DNA follows: TGTGCCAGCAAAAGGTCAGGGGTCACCGGGGAGCTGTTTTTT.

The CDR3 here is CAWRKGPSTTEAFF. DNA for the CDR3: TGTGCCTGGAGAAAGGGGCCCTCGACCACTGAAGCTTTCTTT. The V call is TRBV30, the J call TRBJ1-1; possible D gene TRBD1, 5 bases. The CDR3 extends over 14 amino acids. Germline lookup yields CDR1 GTSNPN and CDR2 SVGIG (reference sequence). Trimming removed 3 bases at V and 4 bases at J, with 15 bases between.

This sequence joins TRBV6-4 and TRBJ1-2; TRBD1 aligns across 9 bases. This CDR3 has 13 amino acids. Trimming at V came to 3 bases and at J to 7 bases, leaving 3 bases not matched to a gene. CDR1 is MRHNA and CDR2 is SNTAGT in the germline V gene. In DNA form, the CDR3 reads TGTGCCAGCAGTGAAGTGACAGGGGGTGGCTACACCTTC. Translated, it gives CASSEVTGGGYTF.

The chain joins TRBV19 to TRBJ2-1, with 7 bases fitting TRBD1. Germline assignment: CDR1 LNHDA and CDR2 SQIVND (reference sequence). CDR3 length: 15 amino acids. Losses at the gene ends were 0 bases for V and 2 bases for J; bases not matched to a gene: 1. CDR3 coding DNA: TGTGCCAGTAGTATAGAGACAGGGACCTACAATGAGCAGTTCTTC. This gives the protein CASSIETGTYNEQFF.

This clone was observed at least ten times. The chain employs TRBV3-1 (or the pseudogene TRBV3-2) and TRBJ1-3, with 8 bases lining up with TRBD1. V lost 1 base to trimming and J lost 8 bases; unmatched junction nucleotides: 7. This CDR3 spans 15 amino acids. CDR1 and CDR2 (germline): LGHDT, YNNKEL (reference sequence). This CDR3 is CASSQAGQGAYTIYF. The CDR3 bases are TGTGCCAGCAGCCAAGCGGGGCAGGGGGCATACACCATATATTTT.

The chain couples TRBV2 to TRBJ2-7, with 10 positions matching TRBD1. V gave up 8 bases and J gave up 5 bases; unmatched junction bases: 6. This CDR3 has 13 amino acids. Per the germline V gene, CDR1 is SNHLY and CDR2 is FYNNEI. The CDR3 loop is CASLPGTGDEQYF. The CDR3 region has the DNA TGTGCCAGCCTTCCCGGGACAGGGGACGAGCAGTACTTC.

This rearrangement joins TRBV11-2 to TRBJ2-5; D may be TRBD1 or TRBD2 (6 bases each). Germline V gene lookup returns CDR1 SGHAT and CDR2 FQNNGV. CDR3 size: 14 residues. V lost 5 bases, J lost 1 base, and 11 bases lay in between. The CDR3 here is CASSTGGFQETQYF. In nucleotides, the CDR3 is TGTGCCAGCAGCACCGGGGGCTTCCAAGAGACCCAGTACTTC.

This clone was detected a few times. The rearrangement joins TRBV25-1 to TRBJ2-1; D is unresolved. Germline assignment: CDR1 MGHDK and CDR2 SYGVNS. Trimming cost V 6 bases and J 10 bases, with 7 bases left between them. The CDR3 contains 10 residues. In nucleotides, the CDR3 is TGTGCCAGCAGGCGCACGGAGCAGTTCTTC. It is translated as CASRRTEQFF.

The gene calls are TRBV18 and TRBJ1-1; D not certain. Germline CDR1 KGHSH, CDR2 LQKENI. Trimming pared 2 bases from V and 13 bases from J, leaving 17 bases between. The CDR3 extends over 13 amino acids. CDR3 bases: TGTGCCAGCTCACCAGGGGAAGCACCCGGGGATTTCTTT. Encoded protein: CASSPGEAPGDFF.

The chain is built from TRBV2 and TRBJ2-7, with D possibly TRBD2 on 7 matching bases. In germline, CDR1 is SNHLY, CDR2 FYNNEI. Trimming cost V 6 bases and J 3 bases, with 15 bases left between them. This CDR3 spans 14 amino acids. CDR3: CASRSRGRGYEQYF. The CDR3 DNA follows: TGTGCCAGCAGGTCGCGGGGGCGAGGCTACGAGCAGTACTTC.

The CDR3 loop is CASGFRGGRGDTQYF. In DNA, the CDR3 is TGTGCTAGTGGTTTCCGGGGGGGCCGAGGAGATACGCAGTATTTT. This chain joins TRBV12-5 and TRBJ2-3; 8 positions agree with TRBD2. Trimming took 3 bases from V and 5 from J; bases not matched to a gene: 7. Germline V gene sequence: CDR1 LGHNT, CDR2 FRNRAP. The CDR3 length is 15 residues.

The V and J genes are TRBV20-1 and TRBJ2-3; perhaps TRBD2 as D (7 bases). The CDR3 spans 20 residues. V was shortened by 3 bases and J by 8 bases, with 36 bases between the two germline ends. Germline CDR1 reads DFQATT; CDR2 reads SNEGSKA (reference sequence). DNA of the CDR3: TGCAGTGCTAGTTTGAGCATGAAACTGGGGGGGCCCTTAGCCGAGGGTACGCAGTATTTT. Its translation: CSASLSMKLGGPLAEGTQYF.

The chain carries TRBV6-2 or TRBV6-3 and TRBJ1-6; perhaps TRBD1 as D (5 bases). The V end was cut by 5 bases, the J end by 4 bases, with 9 bases between. The length of the CDR3 is 14 residues. The germline gives CDR1 MNHEY, CDR2 SVGEGT. The DNA of the CDR3 is TGTGCCAGCAGTCCATCAGGGTATAATTCACCCCTCCACTTT. Amino acid sequence: CASSPSGYNSPLHF.

The chain carries TRBV30 and TRBJ2-3, with 9 bases matching TRBD2. The trim removed 5 bases at V and 2 bases at J, leaving 5 bases unmatched. CDR1 GTSNPN and CDR2 SVGIG come from the germline V gene (reference sequence). The CDR3 covers 14 residues. Here the CDR3 DNA reads TGTGCCTGGCAAAGCGGGGGGTTCACAGATACGCAGTATTTT. Its protein product is CAWQSGGFTDTQYF.

The rearrangement uses TRBV28 and TRBJ2-7; D remains ambiguous. Germline V gives CDR1 MDHEN, CDR2 SYDVKM. V shed 5 bases and J shed 2 bases, with 16 bases lying between them. The CDR3 is made up of 15 amino acids. CDR3 sequence reads: CASSPPRPQTYEQYF. CDR3 coding DNA: TGTGCCAGCAGTCCTCCGAGACCTCAGACCTACGAGCAGTACTTC.

The chain links TRBV5-1 to TRBJ1-1, with TRBD1 matching 9 bases. V lost 6 bases to trimming and J lost 10 bases; unmatched junction nucleotides: 13. The CDR3 is 14 amino acids. CDR1 and CDR2 (germline): SGHRS, YFSETQ. CDR3 DNA sequence: TGCGCCAGCAAGGGGATCCAGGGACAGGGAGGAGCTTTCTTT. It yields the protein CASKGIQGQGGAFF. Together with reference TRBV5-1 and TRBJ1-1, the CDR3 gives the full variable domain: KAGVTQTPRYLIKTRGQQVTLSCSPISGHRSVSWYQQTPGQGLQFLFEYFSETQRNKGNFPGRFSGRQFSNSRSEMNVSTLELGDSALYLCASKGIQGQGGAFFGQGTRLTVV.

The chain links TRBV5-1 to TRBJ1-1; D remains unclear. V was clipped by 4 bases and J by 1 base, with 11 bases between them. CDR1 and CDR2 (germline): SGHRS, YFSETQ. The CDR3 runs 14 residues. CDR3 loop: CASSVSGGNTEAFF. CDR3 DNA sequence: TGCGCCAGCAGCGTATCAGGTGGGAACACTGAAGCTTTCTTT.

This clone was counted a single time. V and J are TRBV5-6 and TRBJ2-2, with 7 positions matching TRBD1. CDR1 is SGHDT and CDR2 is YYEEEE in the germline V gene. This CDR3 is 16 amino acids long. After removal of 4 bases from V and 0 bases from J, the junction contained 6 bases not matched to a gene. This CDR3 is CASSPFTGANTGELFF. The CDR3 DNA is TGTGCCAGCAGCCCATTTACAGGGGCGAACACCGGGGAGCTGTTTTTT.

The rearrangement joins TRBV7-2 to TRBJ1-5, with D perhaps TRBD1 (5 bases). In germline, CDR1 is SGHTA, CDR2 FQGNSA. The CDR3 sequence is 14 residues long. Trimming shortened V by 1 base and J by 6 bases, and 10 bases separated the two germline ends. DNA for the CDR3: TGTGCCAGCAGCTTAGGAGGGGTCGGTCAGCCCCAGCATTTT. Translating it yields CASSLGGVGQPQHF.